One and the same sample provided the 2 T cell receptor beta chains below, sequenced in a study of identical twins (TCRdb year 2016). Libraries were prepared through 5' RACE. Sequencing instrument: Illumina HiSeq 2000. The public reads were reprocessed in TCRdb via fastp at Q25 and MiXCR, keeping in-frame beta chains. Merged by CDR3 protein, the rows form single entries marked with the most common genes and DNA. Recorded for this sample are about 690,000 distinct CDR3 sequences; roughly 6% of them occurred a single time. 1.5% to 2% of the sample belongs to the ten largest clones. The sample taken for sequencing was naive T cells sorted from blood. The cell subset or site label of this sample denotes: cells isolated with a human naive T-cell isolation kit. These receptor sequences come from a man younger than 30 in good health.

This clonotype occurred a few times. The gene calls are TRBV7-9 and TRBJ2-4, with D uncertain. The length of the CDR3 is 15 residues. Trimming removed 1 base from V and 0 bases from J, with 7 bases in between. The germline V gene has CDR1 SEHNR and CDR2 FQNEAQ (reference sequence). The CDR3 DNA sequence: TGTGCCAGCAGCTTAGGGCACCTAGCCAAAAACATTCAGTACTTC. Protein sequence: CASSLGHLAKNIQYF. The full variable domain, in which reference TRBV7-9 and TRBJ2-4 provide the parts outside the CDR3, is DTGVSQNPRHKITKRGQNVTFRCDPISEHNRLYWYRQTLGQGPEFLTYFQNEAQLEKSRLLSDRFSAERPKGSFSTLEIQRTEQGDSAMYLCASSLGHLAKNIQYFGAGTRLSVL.

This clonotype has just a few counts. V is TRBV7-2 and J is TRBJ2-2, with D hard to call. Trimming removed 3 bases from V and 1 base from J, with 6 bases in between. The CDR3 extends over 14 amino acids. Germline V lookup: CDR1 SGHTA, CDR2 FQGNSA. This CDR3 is CASSLTENTGELFF. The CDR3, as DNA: TGTGCCAGCAGCTTGACCGAGAACACCGGGGAGCTGTTTTTT.